The 26 T cell receptor beta chains below all came from one sample that was sequenced in a study of PD-1 blockade in classical Hodgkin lymphoma. Relapse was seen in all patients after autologous stem cell transplantation, and brentuximab vedotin exposure was variable. TCRdb's copy holds only in-frame clones and misses some; the assay was immunoSEQ multiplex PCR. The sample holds around 9,900 clones, 92% seen once. The source was peripheral blood mononuclear cells (PBMCs), collected at baseline. The receptors were sampled from a human donor with classical Hodgkin lymphoma.

The chain couples TRBV2 to TRBJ2-5; 12 bases are a match to TRBD1. V lost 5 bases and J lost 4; bases outside the gene matches: 5. This CDR3 has 15 residues. Germline lookup yields CDR1 SNHLY and CDR2 FYNNEI. CDR3 loop: CASSPGQGAGETQYF. The CDR3, as DNA: TGTGCCAGCAGTCCGGGACAGGGGGCAGGAGAGACCCAGTACTTC.

In its sample, this clone was seen once. The rearrangement uses TRBV28 and TRBJ1-2; D remains unclear. The CDR3 runs 13 residues. The ends were cut back, 4 bases at V and 5 bases at J, with 11 bases in the middle. Germline V gene data show CDR1 as MDHEN and CDR2 as SYDVKM. The DNA of the CDR3 is TGTGCCAGCAGTTACTCCGGGCGGTATGGCTACACCTTC. This gives the protein CASSYSGRYGYTF.

The chain carries TRBV5-1 and TRBJ1-1; D unclear. The germline CDR1 and CDR2 sequences are SGHRS and YFSETQ. The CDR3 contains 15 residues. Trimming removed 0 bases at V and 5 bases at J, with 14 bases between. The DNA for the CDR3 is TGCGCCAGCAGCTTGGGAGGGCCGATGGGGACTGAAGCTTTCTTT. It codes for CASSLGGPMGTEAFF. The full variable domain, in which reference TRBV5-1 and TRBJ1-1 provide the parts outside the CDR3, is KAGVTQTPRYLIKTRGQQVTLSCSPISGHRSVSWYQQTPGQGLQFLFEYFSETQRNKGNFPGRFSGRQFSNSRSEMNVSTLELGDSALYLCASSLGGPMGTEAFFGQGTRLTVV.

The rearrangement joins TRBV4-2 to TRBJ2-1; 11 nucleotides match TRBD2. V gave up 3 bases and J gave up 2 bases; unmatched junction bases: 6. The CDR3 length is 17 residues. Germline V gene data show CDR1 as LGHNA and CDR2 as YNFKEQ. CDR3 sequence reads: CASSHDGLAGAYNEQFF. CDR3 in DNA: TGTGCCAGCAGCCACGATGGACTAGCGGGTGCCTACAATGAGCAGTTCTTC.

This clone was detected a few times. The rearrangement links TRBV15 to TRBJ2-7, with D maybe TRBD2 (5 bases). The CDR3 length is 13 residues. Germline CDR1 is LNHNV and CDR2 is YYDKDF (reference sequence). The V gene lost 5 bases and the J gene lost 7 bases, with 15 bases spanning the gap. The CDR3 protein is CATSGSAGEEQYF. The CDR3 nucleotides are TGTGCCACCAGCGGGTCGGCGGGTGAAGAGCAGTACTTC. Complete variable domain (other parts from reference TRBV15 and TRBJ2-7): DAMVIQNPRYQVTQFGKPVTLSCSQTLNHNVMYWYQQKSSQAPKLLFHYYDKDFNNEADTPDNFQSRRPNTSFCFLDIRSPGLGDTAMYLCATSGSAGEEQYFGPGTRLTVT.

The chain has TRBV6-6 and TRBJ2-7; D unclear. The germline V and J ends were trimmed by 5 bases and 3 bases, with 17 bases remaining between them. The CDR3 consists of 15 residues. The germline gives CDR1 MNHNY, CDR2 SVGAGI (reference sequence). CDR3 amino acids: CASSNRLITGYEQYF. The CDR3 DNA follows: TGTGCCAGCAGTAACCGATTAATAACGGGCTACGAGCAGTACTTC.

This CDR3 reads CAWSVQETQYF. CDR3 in DNA: TGTGCCTGGAGTGTACAAGAGACCCAGTACTTC. J is TRBJ2-5 and V is TRBV30; no firm D call. CDR1 is GTSNPN, CDR2 SVGIG, per germline (reference sequence). Deletions cut 0 bases from V and 2 bases from J, with 1 base between. The CDR3 spans 11 residues.

The chain has TRBV7-3 and TRBJ2-6; no firm D call. This CDR3 spans 15 amino acids. V was pared by 5 bases and J by 0 bases, with 8 bases between. CDR1 is SGHTA and CDR2 is FQGTGA in the germline V gene. DNA of the CDR3: TGTGCCAGCAGCCCCCGAGACTCTGGGGCCAACGTCCTGACTTTC. It codes for CASSPRDSGANVLTF. The complete variable domain, with remaining parts taken from reference TRBV7-3 and TRBJ2-6, reads GAGVSQTPSNKVTEKGKYVELRCDPISGHTALYWYRQSLGQGPEFLIYFQGTGAADDSGLPNDRFFAVRPEGSVSTLKIQRTERGDSAVYLCASSPRDSGANVLTFGAGSRLTVL.

The rearrangement links TRBV29-1 to TRBJ1-1; D may be TRBD1 (6 bases). Trimming shortened V by 6 bases and J by 4 bases, and 18 bases separated the two germline ends. CDR3 length: 14 residues. Germline loops: CDR1 SQVTM, CDR2 ANQGSEA. Written as DNA, the CDR3 is TGCAGCGTACAGACAGGAACGGGGTTCACTGAAGCTTTCTTT. It translates to CSVQTGTGFTEAFF.

V and J are TRBV6-5 and TRBJ2-7; D is perhaps TRBD2 (6 bases). This CDR3 region has 15 residues. In germline, CDR1 is MNHEY, CDR2 SVGAGI. V dropped 5 bases and J dropped 4 bases, with 18 bases sitting between them. The CDR3 loop is CASSHHGSRLYEQYF. The CDR3 bases are TGTGCCAGCAGTCACCACGGGAGTCGATTATACGAGCAGTACTTC.

V and J are TRBV28 and TRBJ2-5, with 8 bases identical to TRBD2. Germline CDR1 MDHEN, CDR2 SYDVKM. The CDR3 consists of 14 residues. Losses at the gene ends were 10 bases for V and 7 bases for J; bases not matched to a gene: 14. The CDR3 sequence is CATSLGLELVTQYF. CDR3 in DNA: TGTGCCACCAGCCTGGGACTAGAGTTAGTGACCCAGTACTTC.

The chain employs TRBV6-5 and TRBJ2-7; 7 nucleotides line up with TRBD1. V dropped 5 bases and J dropped 2; count of bases not matched to a gene: 6. The length of the CDR3 is 14 residues. From germline, CDR1 is MNHEY and CDR2 SVGAGI. The CDR3 region is CASSIRGQPYEQYF. The CDR3 DNA is TGTGCCAGCAGTATCCGGGGACAGCCCTACGAGCAGTACTTC.

As DNA, the CDR3 is TGTGCCAGTAGTATAACCGGCAGGGCAAGGGCTTTCTTT. As protein: CASSITGRARAFF. V and J are TRBV19 and TRBJ1-1; a weak D match, TRBD1 (5 bases). Between the trimmed V and J ends, which lost 2 bases and 11 bases, there was a span of 15 bases. The CDR3 has 13 residues. Per the germline V gene, CDR1 is LNHDA and CDR2 is SQIVND (reference sequence). The whole variable domain, filled in from reference TRBV19 and TRBJ1-1, reads DGGITQSPKYLFRKEGQNVTLSCEQNLNHDAMYWYRQDPGQGLRLIYYSQIVNDFQKGDIAEGYSVSREKKESFPLTVTSAQKNPTAFYLCASSITGRARAFFGQGTRLTVV.

The chain links TRBV21-1 to TRBJ2-1; the D segment call TRBD2 is taken from the table without a DNA check. TRBV21-1 is designated a pseudogene. The CDR3 has 23 residues. CDR3 amino acids: CASSKALCGNRASGRSSYNEQFF. The DNA of the CDR3 is TGTGCCAGCAGCAAAGCGCTTTGTGGGAATCGGGCTAGCGGGAGAAGCTCCTACAATGAGCAGTTCTTC.

The chain couples TRBV18 to TRBJ2-6; D is unclear. Germline V gene data show CDR1 as KGHSH and CDR2 as LQKENI. This CDR3 has 15 amino acids. V was trimmed by 4 bases and J by 0 bases, leaving 7 bases between them. The CDR3 is CASSQPGSGANVLTF. The CDR3 nucleotides read TGTGCCAGCTCACAACCGGGCTCTGGGGCCAACGTCCTGACTTTC. The full variable domain, its missing parts supplied by reference TRBV18 and TRBJ2-6, is NAGVMQNPRHLVRRRGQEARLRCSPMKGHSHVYWYRQLPEEGLKFMVYLQKENIIDESGMPKERFSAEFPKEGPSILRIQQVVRGDSAAYFCASSQPGSGANVLTFGAGSRLTVL.

V usage is TRBV21-1 and J usage is TRBJ2-7; TRBD2, the D gene given by the table, was not confirmed from the DNA. TRBV21-1 is reported as a pseudogene. This CDR3 comprises 13 residues. The CDR3 sequence: CATREALSYEQYF. CDR3 nucleotide sequence: TGTGCCACGCGGGAGGCCCTCTCCTACGAGCAGTACTTC.

The genes are TRBV9 and TRBJ2-4; the D gene could be TRBD1 or TRBD2 (5 bases each). Germline values: CDR1 SGDLS, CDR2 YYNGEE. V lost 2 bases, J lost 5 bases, and 8 bases lay in between. The CDR3 spans 13 residues. Here the CDR3 reads CASSVGDENIQYF. For the CDR3, the DNA is TGTGCCAGCAGCGTTGGGGACGAAAACATTCAGTACTTC.

The rearrangement joins TRBV28 to TRBJ2-7; 7 bases line up with TRBD1. This CDR3 has 13 amino acids. With 3 bases clipped from V and 3 bases from J, the junction kept 2 bases outside the gene matches. Per germline, CDR1 MDHEN and CDR2 SYDVKM. CDR3 DNA: TGTGCCAGCAGTTTCAGACAGGGCTACGAGCAGTACTTC. This encodes CASSFRQGYEQYF.

This clone was seen once. The rearrangement joins TRBV7-9 to TRBJ2-5; 7 bases agree with TRBD2. Germline-derived CDR1 and CDR2 are SEHNR and FQNEAQ (reference sequence). This CDR3 is 12 amino acids long. Trimming at V came to 4 bases and at J to 5 bases, leaving 1 base not matched to a gene. CDR3 coding DNA: TGTGCCAGCAGCTCCGGGGGGGAGACCCAGTACTTC. Its translation: CASSSGGETQYF.

This chain connects TRBV6-6 to TRBJ2-3; D is unresolved. CDR3 length equals 12 residues. Germline-derived CDR1 and CDR2 are MNHNY and SVGAGI (reference sequence). V lost 6 bases to trimming and J lost 6 bases, with 10 bases between them. Here the CDR3 DNA reads TGTGCCAGCAGCCGCCTGGGGGATACGCAGTATTTT. Translated, it gives CASSRLGDTQYF.

This chain connects TRBV9 to TRBJ2-4, with D perhaps TRBD2 (6 bases). This CDR3 spans 17 amino acids. Germline V gives CDR1 SGDLS, CDR2 YYNGEE. Between the trimmed V and J ends, which lost 4 bases and 1 base, there was a span of 18 bases. CDR3 sequence reads: CASSLSFYSGAKNIQYF. For the CDR3, the DNA is TGTGCCAGCAGCCTCAGCTTCTATAGCGGCGCCAAAAACATTCAGTACTTC.

The CDR3 nucleotides read TGTGCCAGCAGCGGAACGGGATCCCAGAACACTGAAGCTTTCTTT. Translated: CASSGTGSQNTEAFF. The chain employs TRBV9 and TRBJ1-1; D call uncertain. Per germline, CDR1 SGDLS and CDR2 YYNGEE. The CDR3 extends over 15 amino acids. Trimming cost V 3 bases and J 1 base, with 13 bases left between them.

The V gene is TRBV5-1, the J gene TRBJ2-5, with 10 bases that match TRBD2. The CDR3 covers 15 residues. V was pared by 5 bases and J by 5 bases, with 9 bases of the junction left unmatched. Germline V gene data show CDR1 as SGHRS and CDR2 as YFSETQ. CDR3 region: CASSPTSGWSETQYF. The CDR3 DNA follows: TGCGCCAGCAGTCCGACTAGCGGGTGGTCGGAGACCCAGTACTTC. Using reference TRBV5-1 and TRBJ2-5 for the parts outside the CDR3, the full variable domain is KAGVTQTPRYLIKTRGQQVTLSCSPISGHRSVSWYQQTPGQGLQFLFEYFSETQRNKGNFPGRFSGRQFSNSRSEMNVSTLELGDSALYLCASSPTSGWSETQYFGPGTRLLVL.

The chain joins TRBV29-1 to TRBJ2-5; D uncertain. The closer fit of TRBJ2-7 to the DNA end suggests the J call may be wrong. This CDR3 has 11 residues. Looked up from germline, CDR1 is SQVTM and CDR2 is ANQGSEA. CDR3 in amino acids: CSVEGNYEQYF. The CDR3 nucleotides are TGCAGCGTTGAGGGAAACTACGAGCAGTACTTC.

This rearrangement joins TRBV9 to TRBJ2-5; 7 nucleotides match TRBD2. Judging by the DNA end, TRBJ2-7 fits better; the J call may be wrong. Germline CDR1 is SGDLS and CDR2 is YYNGEE. The CDR3 covers 14 residues. As DNA, the CDR3 is TGTGCCAGCAGCGTACGGGGGGACTCCTACGAGCAGTACTTC. The encoded protein is CASSVRGDSYEQYF.

The genes are TRBV7-2 and TRBJ2-7, with a possible D match to TRBD2 (7 bases). The CDR3 has 16 amino acids. V lost 5 bases, J lost 4 bases, and 21 bases lay in between. From germline, CDR1 is SGHTA and CDR2 FQGNSA. CDR3 in amino acids: CASSRTRAGALYEQYF. The CDR3 DNA follows: TGTGCCAGCAGCAGAACTCGGGCGGGGGCACTTTACGAGCAGTACTTC.